This T cell receptor beta chain was obtained from a study of blood T cell repertoires in COVID-19. At the level of the study: Samples of COVID-19 (acute and convalescent) were obtained from the United States, Italy and Spain. The cDNA or gDNA used as material had been derived from T cells, B-cell-depleted T cells, or PBMCs.

The CDR3 is made up of 16 amino acids. Authors' analysis steps: Reference gene primer amplification gave estimated nucleated cell counts. Sequencing used immunoSEQ multiplex PCR; TCRdb keeps in-frame clones, though not all of them. V and J calls plus clone size are reproduced from that table; the DNA served to infer D and trimming. The repertoire has about 140,000 clones, under 90% of them found once; the top ten carry around 8.4%. This sequence originates from a human donor in a cohort sampled during active COVID-19. The gene calls are TRBV21-1 and TRBJ2-7; no DNA check was done on the table's D call, TRBD2. TRBV21-1 is a known pseudogene. Sequenced: peripheral blood. DNA of the CDR3: TGTGCCAGCAGCAAAGGGGAGCGGACTAGCTCCTACGAGCAGTACTTC. Encoded protein: CASSKGERTSSYEQYF.